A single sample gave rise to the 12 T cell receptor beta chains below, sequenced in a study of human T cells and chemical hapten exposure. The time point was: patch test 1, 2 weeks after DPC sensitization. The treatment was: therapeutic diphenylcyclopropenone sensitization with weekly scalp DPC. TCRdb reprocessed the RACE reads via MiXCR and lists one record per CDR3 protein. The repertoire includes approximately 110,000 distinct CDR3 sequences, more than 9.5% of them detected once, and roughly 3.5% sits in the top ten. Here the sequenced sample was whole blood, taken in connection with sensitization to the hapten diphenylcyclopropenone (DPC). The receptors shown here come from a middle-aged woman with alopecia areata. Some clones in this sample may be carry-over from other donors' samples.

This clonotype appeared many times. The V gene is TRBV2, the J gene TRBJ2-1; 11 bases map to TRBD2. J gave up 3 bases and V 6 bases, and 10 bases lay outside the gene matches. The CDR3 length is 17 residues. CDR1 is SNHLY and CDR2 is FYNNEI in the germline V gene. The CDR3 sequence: CASRAFGTSGVYNEQFF. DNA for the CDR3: TGTGCCAGCAGAGCCTTCGGGACTAGCGGAGTCTACAATGAGCAGTTCTTC.

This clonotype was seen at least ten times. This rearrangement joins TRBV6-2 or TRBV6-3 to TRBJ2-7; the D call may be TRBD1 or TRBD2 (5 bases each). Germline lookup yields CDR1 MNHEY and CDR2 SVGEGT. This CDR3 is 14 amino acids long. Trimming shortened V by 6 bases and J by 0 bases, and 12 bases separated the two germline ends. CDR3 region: CASRYGTVSYEQYF. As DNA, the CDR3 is TGTGCCAGCAGGTACGGGACGGTCTCCTACGAGCAGTACTTC.

The CDR3 spells CSASSTDTQYF. CDR3 nucleotide sequence: TGCAGTGCTAGTAGCACAGATACGCAGTATTTT. The rearrangement links TRBV20-1 to TRBJ2-3; D unclear. This CDR3 has 11 residues. The germline CDR1 and CDR2 sequences are DFQATT and SNEGSKA (reference sequence). V lost 3 bases to trimming and J lost 0 bases, with 1 base between them.

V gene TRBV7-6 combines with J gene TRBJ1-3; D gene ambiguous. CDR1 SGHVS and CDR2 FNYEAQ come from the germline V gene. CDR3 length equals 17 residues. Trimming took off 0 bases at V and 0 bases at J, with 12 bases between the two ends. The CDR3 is CASSLAAAGPSGNTIYF. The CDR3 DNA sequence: TGTGCCAGCAGCTTAGCGGCAGCAGGCCCCTCTGGAAACACCATATATTTT.

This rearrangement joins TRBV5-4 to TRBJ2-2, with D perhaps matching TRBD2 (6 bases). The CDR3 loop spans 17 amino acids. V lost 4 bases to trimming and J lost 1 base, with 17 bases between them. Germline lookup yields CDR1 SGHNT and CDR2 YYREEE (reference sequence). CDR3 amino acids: CASSEGRRRGNTGELFF. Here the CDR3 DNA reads TGTGCCAGCAGCGAGGGGCGGAGGAGGGGGAACACCGGGGAGCTGTTTTTT.

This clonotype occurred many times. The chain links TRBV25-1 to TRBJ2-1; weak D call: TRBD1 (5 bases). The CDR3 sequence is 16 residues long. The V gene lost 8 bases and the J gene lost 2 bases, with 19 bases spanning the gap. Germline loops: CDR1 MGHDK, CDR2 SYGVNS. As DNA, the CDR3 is TGTGCCAGCCGACCGATTGGGGCGCCTACCTACAATGAGCAGTTCTTC. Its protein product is CASRPIGAPTYNEQFF.

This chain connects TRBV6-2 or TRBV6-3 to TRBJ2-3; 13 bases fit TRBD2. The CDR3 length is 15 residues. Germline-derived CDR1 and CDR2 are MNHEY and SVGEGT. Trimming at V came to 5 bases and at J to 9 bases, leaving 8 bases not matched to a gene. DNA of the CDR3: TGTGCCAGCAGTCCTGGACTAGCGGGAGCAGGAACGCAGTATTTT. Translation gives CASSPGLAGAGTQYF.

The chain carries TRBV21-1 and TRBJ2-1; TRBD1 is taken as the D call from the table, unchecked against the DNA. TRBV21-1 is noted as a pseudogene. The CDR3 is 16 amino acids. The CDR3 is CASGRQSDSSHNEQFF. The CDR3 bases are TGTGCCAGCGGTCGACAGTCAGATAGCTCCCACAATGAGCAGTTCTTC.

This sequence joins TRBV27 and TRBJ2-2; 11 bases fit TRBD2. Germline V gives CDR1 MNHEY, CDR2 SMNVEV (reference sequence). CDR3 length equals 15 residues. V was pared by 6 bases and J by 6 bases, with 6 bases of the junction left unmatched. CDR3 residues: CASSQLAGAAGELFF. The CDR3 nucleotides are TGTGCCAGCAGCCAACTAGCGGGAGCCGCCGGGGAGCTGTTTTTT.

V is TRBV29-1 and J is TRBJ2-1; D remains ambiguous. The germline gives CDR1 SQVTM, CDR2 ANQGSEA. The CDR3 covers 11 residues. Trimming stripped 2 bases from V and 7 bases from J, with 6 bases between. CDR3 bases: TGCAGCGTTGAACCCGCGAATGAGCAGTTCTTC. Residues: CSVEPANEQFF.

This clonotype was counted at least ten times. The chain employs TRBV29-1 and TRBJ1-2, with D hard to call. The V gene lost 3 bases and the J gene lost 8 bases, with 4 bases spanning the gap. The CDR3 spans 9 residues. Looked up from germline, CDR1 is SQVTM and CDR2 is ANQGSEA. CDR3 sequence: CSVDRGYTF. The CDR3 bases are TGCAGCGTTGACAGGGGCTACACCTTC.

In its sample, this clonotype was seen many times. CDR3 DNA: TGTGCCAGCAGTTACTCCGGGGGCAGGGCCTACGAGCAGTACTTC. As protein: CASSYSGGRAYEQYF. The V call is TRBV6-5, the J call TRBJ2-7; D could derive from TRBD1 or TRBD2 (6 bases each). The CDR3 contains 15 residues. V shed 0 bases and J shed 2 bases, with 11 bases lying between them. CDR1 and CDR2 (germline): MNHEY, SVGAGI.